One sample yielded the 21 T cell receptor beta chains listed below, sequenced in a study of blood T cell repertoires in COVID-19. Sequencing used immunoSEQ multiplex PCR; TCRdb keeps in-frame clones, though not all of them. The sample includes some 180,000 clones, about 89% of them seen just once. The sample taken for sequencing was peripheral blood. These TCRs come from a man aged 40-50 years with acute or convalescent COVID-19.

V is TRBV14 and J is TRBJ1-1; TRBD1 matches at 7 bases. This CDR3 is built from 15 residues. V was clipped by 2 bases and J by 0 bases; unmatched bases: 3. Germline values: CDR1 SGHDN, CDR2 FVKESK. CDR3 sequence reads: CASSQRQGMNTEAFF. CDR3 sequence (DNA): TGTGCCAGCAGCCAACGACAGGGTATGAACACTGAAGCTTTCTTT.

This sequence joins TRBV27 and TRBJ1-1, with 7 bases that match TRBD1. The CDR3 is 14 residues long. V was pared by 3 bases and J by 6 bases, with 7 bases of the junction left unmatched. The germline gives CDR1 MNHEY, CDR2 SMNVEV (reference sequence). CDR3 sequence (DNA): TGTGCCAGCAGTTTCAGGCAGGGGGTTGCTGAAGCTTTCTTT. Translated: CASSFRQGVAEAFF.

V and J are TRBV19 and TRBJ2-2; TRBD2 might be the D (6 bases). The CDR3 is made up of 14 amino acids. Trimming removed 9 bases at V and 1 base at J, with 12 bases between. Germline-derived CDR1 and CDR2 are LNHDA and SQIVND (reference sequence). CDR3 region: CASLRGWNTGELFF. The CDR3 DNA sequence: TGTGCCAGCTTACGGGGGTGGAACACCGGGGAGCTGTTTTTT.

A few counts support this clone. Within the sample, other DNA sequences also encode this same CDR3. The chain uses TRBV5-6 and TRBJ2-7; D gene unclear. CDR3 size: 11 residues. Per the germline V gene, CDR1 is SGHDT and CDR2 is YYEEEE. Trimming left V 5 bases short and J 2 bases short, with 5 bases between. The CDR3 DNA reads as TGTGCCAGCAGTTCCGCCTACGAGCAGTACTTC. Translating it yields CASSSAYEQYF.

This chain uses TRBV7-9 with TRBJ2-1; the match to TRBD1 covers 12 bases. Trimming cost V 0 bases and J 9 bases; bases outside gene matches: 6. The germline gives CDR1 SEHNR, CDR2 FQNEAQ (reference sequence). This CDR3 is 16 amino acids long. The CDR3 sequence: CASSLAPGTGGSEQFF. CDR3 in DNA: TGTGCCAGCAGCTTAGCACCCGGGACAGGGGGCAGTGAGCAGTTCTTC.

The chain is built from TRBV6-6 and TRBJ1-2; 7 bases agree with TRBD1. The CDR3 totals 13 residues. The V segment lost 10 bases and the J segment 6 bases; nucleotides outside the gene matches: 11. Looked up from germline, CDR1 is MNHNY and CDR2 is SVGAGI (reference sequence). CDR3 region: CAMKGQPRDGYTF. The CDR3, as DNA: TGTGCCATGAAGGGACAGCCTCGGGATGGCTACACCTTC.

This chain links TRBV4-1 with TRBJ1-3; D unresolved. The V end lost 2 bases, the J end lost 2 bases, and 10 bases lay between the germline ends. Per germline, CDR1 MGHRA and CDR2 YSYEKL. This CDR3 spans 15 amino acids. CDR3 coding DNA: TGCGCCAGCAGCCAACCGCGGCAGCCTGGAAACACCATATATTTT. Its translation is CASSQPRQPGNTIYF.

This chain connects TRBV16 to TRBJ2-5; weak D call: TRBD2 (5 bases). CDR1 is KGHSY and CDR2 is FQNENV in the germline V gene. The ends were cut back, 3 bases at V and 3 bases at J, with 8 bases in the middle. The CDR3 loop spans 13 amino acids. CDR3 bases: TGTGCCAGCAGCCAGGGGAGAGAAGAGACCCAGTACTTC. It codes for CASSQGREETQYF.

This chain links TRBV6-5 with TRBJ2-7; 10 bases fit TRBD1. Germline V gene lookup returns CDR1 MNHEY and CDR2 SVGAGI. CDR3 size: 15 residues. Trimming cost V 6 bases and J 1 base; bases outside gene matches: 6. The CDR3 spells CASRGDRGLSYEQYF. The DNA of the CDR3 is TGTGCCAGCAGAGGTGACAGGGGGCTTTCCTACGAGCAGTACTTC.

The V gene is TRBV27, the J gene TRBJ2-7; possibly TRBD1 for D (5 bases). Germline assignment: CDR1 MNHEY and CDR2 SMNVEV (reference sequence). CDR3 length equals 14 residues. V lost 3 bases to trimming and J lost 1 base, with 10 bases between them. DNA for the CDR3: TGTGCCAGCAGTTTTTTTACAGGATCCTACGAGCAGTACTTC. Translating gives CASSFFTGSYEQYF.

This chain links TRBV13 with TRBJ2-5, with 12 positions matching TRBD1. The germline CDR1 and CDR2 sequences are PRHDT and FYEKMQ (reference sequence). Trimming took 4 bases from V and 5 from J; bases not matched to a gene: 11. The CDR3 runs to 17 residues. The CDR3 DNA reads TGTGCCAGCAGCTCGACAGCCGGGACAGGGGGCGTGGAGACCCAGTACTTC. It translates to CASSSTAGTGGVETQYF.

The CDR3 protein is CASSLNSGGPGQGFEQYF. The CDR3 bases are TGCGCCAGCAGCTTAAATTCGGGGGGACCGGGACAGGGCTTCGAGCAGTACTTC. V gene TRBV5-1 combines with J gene TRBJ2-7; 9 bases match TRBD1. Germline CDR1 reads SGHRS; CDR2 reads YFSETQ. The CDR3 runs to 18 residues. Trimming took 2 bases from V and 6 from J; bases not matched to a gene: 18.

CDR3 sequence: CASSTPGTGNTIYF. CDR3 sequence (DNA): TGTGCCAGCAGCACGCCGGGAACTGGAAACACCATATATTTT. The rearrangement joins TRBV5-4 to TRBJ1-3; D is uncertain. V gave up 4 bases and J gave up 2 bases, with 10 bases separating them. CDR1 SGHNT and CDR2 YYREEE come from the germline V gene (reference sequence). This CDR3 has 14 residues.

The chain recombines TRBV2 with TRBJ1-2; D is unclear. Germline CDR1 reads SNHLY; CDR2 reads FYNNEI. The CDR3 sequence is 13 residues long. The V end was cut by 7 bases, the J end by 1 base, with 10 bases between. The CDR3 loop is CASKRGGNYGYTF. The CDR3 DNA follows: TGTGCCAGCAAGCGGGGAGGTAACTATGGCTACACCTTC.

The chain recombines TRBV7-8 with TRBJ2-5; 8 nucleotides match TRBD2. Trimming took 5 bases from V and 5 from J; bases not matched to a gene: 10. The CDR3 extends over 15 amino acids. CDR1 and CDR2 from the germline V gene are SGHVS and FQNEAQ. The CDR3, as DNA: TGTGCCAGCAGCCCCCCGGGGCGGGGGGTGGAGACCCAGTACTTC. As protein: CASSPPGRGVETQYF. Supplemented by reference TRBV7-8 and TRBJ2-5, the full variable domain reads GAGVSQSPRYKVAKRGQDVALRCDPISGHVSLFWYQQALGQGPEFLTYFQNEAQLDKSGLPSDRFFAERPEGSVSTLKIQRTQQEDSAVYLCASSPPGRGVETQYFGPGTRLLVL.

About this clone: Distinct nucleotide sequences in the sample also encode this CDR3. This chain connects TRBV5-1 to TRBJ2-3; D possibly corresponds to TRBD2 (5 bases). The ends were cut back, 3 bases at V and 0 bases at J, with 5 bases in the middle. CDR3 size: 13 residues. CDR1 is SGHRS and CDR2 is YFSETQ in the germline V gene. CDR3 coding DNA: TGCGCCAGCAGCTCTAGCAGCACAGATACGCAGTATTTT. Translation: CASSSSSTDTQYF.

The chain joins TRBV27 to TRBJ2-7, with 10 bases fitting TRBD2. The length of the CDR3 is 16 residues. Per the germline V gene, CDR1 is MNHEY and CDR2 is SMNVEV (reference sequence). V lost 4 bases to trimming and J lost 4 bases; unmatched junction nucleotides: 10. The CDR3 DNA reads TGTGCCAGCAGTTCCGTCCTTTCTAGCGGGGGTTACGAGCAGTACTTC. Amino acids: CASSSVLSSGGYEQYF.

V usage is TRBV7-2 and J usage is TRBJ2-3; 9 nucleotides match TRBD2. V lost 4 bases to trimming and J lost 5 bases; unmatched junction nucleotides: 10. The CDR3 totals 16 residues. From germline, CDR1 is SGHTA and CDR2 FQGNSA. The CDR3, as DNA: TGTGCCAGCAGCTCCCCTAGCGGGACAGCAGTAGATACGCAGTATTTT. Its translation: CASSSPSGTAVDTQYF.

V and J are TRBV18 and TRBJ1-5; 7 nucleotides match TRBD1. The CDR3 has 16 amino acids. The germline CDR1 and CDR2 sequences are KGHSH and LQKENI. After removal of 6 bases from V and 9 bases from J, the junction contained 17 bases not matched to a gene. CDR3 loop: CASSLSGTASEAPQHF. DNA of the CDR3: TGTGCCAGCTCGCTCTCCGGGACAGCTTCGGAGGCGCCCCAGCATTTT.

This clone was seen only a few times. This sequence joins TRBV28 and TRBJ1-3; no clear D. Germline V gene data show CDR1 as MDHEN and CDR2 as SYDVKM. Trimming stripped 11 bases from V and 0 bases from J, with 14 bases between. The CDR3 covers 14 residues. CDR3 nucleotide sequence: TGTGCCGTCACAGAACCCCGCTCTGGAAACACCATATATTTT. This translates into CAVTEPRSGNTIYF.

This clone was found once. This chain connects TRBV4-1 to TRBJ1-1; D unresolved. Trimming cost V 1 base and J 5 bases, with 11 bases left between them. The length of the CDR3 is 14 residues. Germline assignment: CDR1 MGHRA and CDR2 YSYEKL. CDR3 bases: TGCGCCAGCAGCCAAGTATGGGGAGGGACTGAAGCTTTCTTT. Residues: CASSQVWGGTEAFF.